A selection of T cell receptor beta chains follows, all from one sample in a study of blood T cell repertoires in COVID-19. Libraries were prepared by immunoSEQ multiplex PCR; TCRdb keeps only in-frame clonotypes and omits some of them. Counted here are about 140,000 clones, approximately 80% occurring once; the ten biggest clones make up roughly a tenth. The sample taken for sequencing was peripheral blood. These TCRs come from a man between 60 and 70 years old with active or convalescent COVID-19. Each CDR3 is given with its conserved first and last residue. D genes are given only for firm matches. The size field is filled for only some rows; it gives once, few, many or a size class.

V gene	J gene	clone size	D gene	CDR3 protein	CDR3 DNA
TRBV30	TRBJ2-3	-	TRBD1	CAWSLGTDSTDTQYF	TGTGCCTGGAGCCTCGGGACAGATAGCACAGATACGCAGTATTTT
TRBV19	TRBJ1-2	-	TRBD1	CASRGQGNYGYTF	TGTGCCAGTAGAGGACAGGGAAACTATGGCTACACCTTC
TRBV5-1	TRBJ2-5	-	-	CASSLRDTSQETQYF	TGCGCCAGCAGCTTACGAGACACTTCCCAAGAGACCCAGTACTTC
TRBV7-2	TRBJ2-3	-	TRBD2	CASSYRTSGHTDTQYF	TGTGCCAGCAGCTACCGGACTAGCGGACACACAGATACGCAGTATTTT
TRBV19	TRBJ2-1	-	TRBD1	CASSIHSGTGNNEQFF	TGTGCCAGTAGTATACACTCGGGGACAGGGAACAATGAGCAGTTCTTC
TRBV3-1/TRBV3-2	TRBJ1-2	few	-	CASSPGLETGYGYTF	TGTGCCAGCAGCCCTGGTCTCGAGACGGGTTATGGCTACACCTTC
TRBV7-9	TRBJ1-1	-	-	CASSLLGANTEAFF	TGTGCCAGCAGCTTACTAGGGGCGAACACTGAAGCTTTCTTT
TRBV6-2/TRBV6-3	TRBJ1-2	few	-	CASSYSAGVYGYTF	TGTGCCAGCAGTTACTCGGCAGGGGTCTATGGCTACACCTTC
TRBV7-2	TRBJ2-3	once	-	CASSQPGSTDTQYF	TGTGCCAGCAGCCAGCCCGGGAGCACAGATACGCAGTATTTT
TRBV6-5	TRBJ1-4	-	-	CASSPLRVDYEKLFF	TGTGCCAGCAGCCCCCTTCGGGTGGATTATGAAAAACTGTTTTTT
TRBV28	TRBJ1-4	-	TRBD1	CASSPLPGTGSIENEKLFF	TGTGCCAGCAGTCCGCTGCCAGGGACAGGGAGCATCGAGAATGAAAAACTGTTTTTT
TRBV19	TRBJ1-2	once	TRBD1	CASSIVGTGSGYTF	TGTGCCAGTAGTATAGTCGGGACAGGGAGTGGCTACACCTTC
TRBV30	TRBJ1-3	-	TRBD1	CAWGTVGNTIYF	TGTGCCTGGGGGACAGTCGGAAACACCATATATTTT
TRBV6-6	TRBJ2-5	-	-	CASSPRLGKETQYF	TGTGCCAGCAGTCCCCGACTAGGGAAGGAGACCCAGTACTTC
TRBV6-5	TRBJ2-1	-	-	CASSYGSHNEQFF	TGTGCCAGCAGTTACGGGAGTCACAATGAGCAGTTCTTC
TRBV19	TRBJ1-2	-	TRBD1	CASFEQGAAGYTF	TGTGCCAGTTTTGAACAGGGGGCTGCTGGCTACACCTTC
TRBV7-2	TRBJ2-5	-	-	CASTIGRGVGPETQYF	TGTGCCAGCACCATCGGGCGCGGGGTGGGCCCTGAGACCCAGTACTTC
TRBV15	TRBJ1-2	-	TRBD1	CATSIRQGANYGYTF	TGTGCCACCAGCATTAGACAGGGGGCTAACTATGGCTACACCTTC
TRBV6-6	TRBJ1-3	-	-	CASSIRQVVAGNTIYF	TGTGCCAGCAGTATTAGACAGGTTGTTGCTGGAAACACCATATATTTT
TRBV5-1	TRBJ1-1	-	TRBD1	CASSRGQGYTEAFF	TGCGCCAGCAGTAGGGGGCAGGGGTACACTGAAGCTTTCTTT
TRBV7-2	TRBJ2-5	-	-	CASSLPGKETQYF	TGTGCCAGCAGCTTACCAGGGAAAGAGACCCAGTACTTC
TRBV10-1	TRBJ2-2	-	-	CASSESSGVGNTGELFF	TGCGCCAGCAGTGAGTCGTCGGGGGTTGGGAACACCGGGGAGCTGTTTTTT
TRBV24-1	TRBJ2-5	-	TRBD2	CATSDRFSGAETQYF	TGTGCCACCAGTGATCGATTTAGCGGGGCAGAGACCCAGTACTTC
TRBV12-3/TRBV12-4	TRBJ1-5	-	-	CASSLARDQPQHF	TGTGCCAGCAGTTTAGCCAGGGATCAGCCCCAGCATTTT
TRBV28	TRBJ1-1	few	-	CASTRGGSGATEAFF	TGTGCCAGCACCCGGGGGGGGTCAGGGGCCACTGAAGCTTTCTTT
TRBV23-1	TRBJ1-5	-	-	CASSHPYSNQPQHF	TGCGCCAGCAGTCATCCCTATAGCAATCAGCCCCAGCATTTT
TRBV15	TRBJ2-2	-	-	CATSRGQRNTGELFF	TGTGCCACCAGCAGAGGACAGAGGAACACCGGGGAGCTGTTTTTT
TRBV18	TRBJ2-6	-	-	CASSFRDSGANVLTF	TGTGCCAGCTCGTTCCGGGACTCTGGGGCCAACGTCCTGACTTTC
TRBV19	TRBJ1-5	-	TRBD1	CASRTGQGSNQPQHF	TGTGCCAGTAGGACGGGACAGGGAAGCAATCAGCCCCAGCATTTT
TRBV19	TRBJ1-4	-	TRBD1	CATSTGTGGRATNEKLFF	TGTGCCACCTCCACCGGGACAGGGGGTCGAGCAACTAATGAAAAACTGTTTTTT
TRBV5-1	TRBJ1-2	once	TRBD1	CASRPDRGIAGYTF	TGCGCCAGCCGGCCGGACAGGGGGATTGCGGGCTACACCTTC
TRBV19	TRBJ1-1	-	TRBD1	CASRTGGLADTEAFF	TGTGCCTCCAGGACAGGGGGCTTGGCGGACACTGAAGCTTTCTTT
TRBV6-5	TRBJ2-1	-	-	CASSLETMVPNEQFF	TGTGCCAGCTCTTTGGAGACTATGGTCCCCAATGAGCAGTTCTTC
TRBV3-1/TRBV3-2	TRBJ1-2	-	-	CASSQDEDNNNYGYTF	TGTGCCAGCAGCCAAGATGAAGACAACAATAACTATGGCTACACCTTC
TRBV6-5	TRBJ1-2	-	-	CASTGYSDYGYTF	TGTGCCAGCACGGGGTACTCCGACTATGGCTACACCTTC
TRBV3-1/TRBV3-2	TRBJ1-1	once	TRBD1	CASSRHRGTEAFF	TGTGCCAGCAGCCGACACAGGGGGACTGAAGCTTTCTTT
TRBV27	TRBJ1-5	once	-	CASSDKQGQPQHF	TGTGCCAGCAGTGACAAACAGGGACAGCCCCAGCATTTT
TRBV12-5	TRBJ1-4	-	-	CASDDGQTTNEKLFF	TGTGCTAGTGACGACGGACAGACAACTAATGAAAAACTGTTTTTT
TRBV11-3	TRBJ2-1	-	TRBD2	CASRGLAGGHSYNEQFF	TGTGCCAGCAGGGGACTAGCGGGGGGCCACTCCTACAATGAGCAGTTCTTC
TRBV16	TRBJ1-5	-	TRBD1	CARGTDSNQPQHF	TGTGCCAGGGGGACAGATAGCAATCAGCCCCAGCATTTT
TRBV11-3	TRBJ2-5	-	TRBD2	CASSLDLSGRSQETQYF	TGTGCCAGCAGCTTAGATCTTAGCGGGAGGTCCCAAGAGACCCAGTACTTC
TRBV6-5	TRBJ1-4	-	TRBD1	CASSRGTGGNEKLFF	TGTGCCAGCAGCCGAGGGACAGGTGGTAATGAAAAACTGTTTTTT
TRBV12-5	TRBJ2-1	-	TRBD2	CASGLWLAGVWNEQFF	TGTGCTAGTGGTTTGTGGCTAGCGGGAGTGTGGAATGAGCAGTTCTTC
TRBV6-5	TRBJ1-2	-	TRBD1	CASRTQGRLGYGYTF	TGTGCCAGCAGAACACAGGGGCGCCTCGGCTATGGCTACACCTTC
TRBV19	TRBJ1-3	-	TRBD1	CASRKGQPSSGNTIYF	TGTGCCAGTAGGAAGGGACAGCCGTCCTCTGGAAACACCATATATTTT
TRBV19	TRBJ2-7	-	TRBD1	CASSYGTGMYEQYF	TGTGCCAGTAGCTACGGGACAGGGATGTACGAGCAGTACTTC
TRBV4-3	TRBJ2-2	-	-	CASSQGRLVGSTGELFF	TGCGCCAGCAGCCAAGGGCGACTAGTGGGGAGCACCGGGGAGCTGTTTTTT
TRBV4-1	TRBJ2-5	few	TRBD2	CASSQGRAGGAQETQYF	TGCGCCAGCAGCCAAGGTCGTGCGGGAGGGGCCCAAGAGACCCAGTACTTC
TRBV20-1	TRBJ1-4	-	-	CSASSAGEKLFF	TGCAGTGCTAGTTCGGCAGGAGAAAAACTGTTTTTT
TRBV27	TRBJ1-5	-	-	CASSLFTGSNQPQHF	TGTGCCAGCAGTTTATTTACAGGGTCCAATCAGCCCCAGCATTTT
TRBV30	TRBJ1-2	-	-	CACSVIGGHYGYTF	TGTGCCTGCAGTGTAATTGGAGGGCACTATGGCTACACCTTC
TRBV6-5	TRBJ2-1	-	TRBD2	CASRPLAGNNEQFF	TGTGCCAGCAGACCTCTAGCGGGTAACAATGAGCAGTTCTTC
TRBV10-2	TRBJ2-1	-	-	CASSVERHEQFF	TGCGCCAGCAGTGTAGAGAGGCATGAGCAGTTCTTC
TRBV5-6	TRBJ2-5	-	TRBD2	CASSLRTSGAAETQYF	TGTGCCAGCAGCCTAAGGACTAGCGGGGCCGCAGAGACCCAGTACTTC
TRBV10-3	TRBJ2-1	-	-	CAISESEGSFYNEQFF	TGTGCCATCAGTGAGTCGGAGGGTTCCTTTTACAATGAGCAGTTCTTC
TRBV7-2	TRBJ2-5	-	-	CASRQRRGGETQYF	TGTGCCAGCAGGCAGCGTCGGGGAGGAGAGACCCAGTACTTC
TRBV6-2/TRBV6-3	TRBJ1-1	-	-	CASSYHSRGTEAFF	TGTGCCAGCAGTTACCACTCTCGCGGGACTGAAGCTTTCTTT
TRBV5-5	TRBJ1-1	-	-	CASSTPQGLNTEAFF	TGTGCCAGCAGCACCCCCCAGGGTTTGAACACTGAAGCTTTCTTT
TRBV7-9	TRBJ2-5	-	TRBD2	CASSSPGRGYQETQYF	TGTGCCAGCAGCTCCCCAGGGCGGGGGTACCAAGAGACCCAGTACTTC